This T cell receptor (beta chain) is from a study of memory CD4+ T cells and cytomegalovirus serostatus (dated by TCRdb to about 2019). Describing the broader study: The cohort included roughly 33 healthy adults from Belgium, of whom 9 were CMV seropositive and about 25 were CMV seronegative. The study sequenced CD4+ memory TCRbeta repertoires of a Belgian cohort with known cytomegalovirus serostatus to replicate a published TCR-based CMV serostatus classifier.

The Quick-DNA Microprep Kit was used to extract genomic DNA from the sorted cells. TCRbeta DNA was amplified with the immunoSEQ hsTCRbeta kit following the manufacturer's protocol. An Illumina MiSeq instrument was used to sequence the TCRbeta libraries. Turning to the authors' computational methods: Removing out-of-frame sequences left some 2,200,000 distinct TCRbeta sequences, an average of around 67,000 per individual. Two values were used to score each individual: the count of 164 previously reported CMV-associated TCRbeta sequences and the total count of productive distinct TCRbeta sequences. A beta-binomial model was reimplemented in Python, and scikit-learn random forests with default parameters were trained on data from the US cohort. Classifier performance on the Belgian cohort was summarized as median AUC with percentile confidence intervals over 10,000 bootstrap iterations. TCRdb stores this immuneACCESS table with in-frame sequences only. Part of the clones is absent; in the studies checked, under half of the shortfall reflects unresolved V genes, and no reason is known for the rest. The V and J calls and clone size are taken from that table; D and trimming were inferred from the DNA. Across this sample there are some 95,000 clones, with 80% seen only once. The biggest ten clones account for approximately 4% of the sample.

On the study overall, not on this receptor specifically: For predicting CMV serostatus, the median bootstrapped AUC was about 0.95 using the original framework and about 0.89 using a US-trained random forest. Only CD4+CD45RO+ memory cells were sequenced, unlike the original study, which covered naive and memory CD4+ and CD8+ populations. Of around 150 previously reported CMV-associated TCRbeta sequences, about 68 appeared in the CD4+ memory repertoires, each in one to five individuals. On the Belgian cohort, the classifier based on the original framework reached a median bootstrapped AUC of approximately 0.95, with a 95% CI of 0.76-1.00. Results were interpreted as suggesting that the CMV-associated TCR signature is largely present in the CD4+ memory repertoire.

The CDR3 spans 16 residues, from the cysteine through the phenylalanine. Here the CDR3 DNA is all that survives: 48 bases in frame from base 1. V loses 2 bases of germline sequence and J loses 6 bases, and the interval between the two ends is 20 bases. CDR1 and CDR2, looked up from the germline V gene (reference sequence), are MNHNY and SVGAGI. Remarks on this clone: The specificity of this receptor is unknown. Base-call qualities are not available, and no considerably larger clone is one nucleotide away.

A FACSAria II was used to sort memory CD4+ T cells, defined as single viable CD3+CD4+CD8-CD45RO+ cells. CMV serostatus was determined using a Roche Elecsys assay that detects serum IgG against CMV pp150, pp28, p38 and p52. After thawing, total CD4+ T cells were enriched by positive selection with CD4 magnetic microbeads. The samples came from a separate study whose specific focus was interrogating the CD4+ T cell memory repertoire. Peripheral blood mononuclear cells were isolated and cryopreserved according to standard operating procedures, and serum was kept at -80 degrees C. Staining used CD3-PerCP (BW264/56), CD4-APC (RPA-T4), CD45RO-PE (UCHT1) and CD8-Pacific Orange (3B5) antibodies, with Sytox blue excluding non-viable cells.

The source of this sequence is an adult in good health and CMV-seropositive. The source material was memory CD4+ T cells from blood. The chain is made from TRBV6-6 and TRBJ2-7, with the D gene not clear enough to name. The CDR3 is CASSYDRGIGFSEQYF. Here is the DNA: TGTGCCAGCAGTTACGATCGTGGTATAGGATTCTCCGAGCAGTACTTC.